This T cell receptor beta chain was retrieved from a study of T cell clones after liver transplantation (dated by TCRdb to the late 2010s). For context, the study as a whole: Samples were obtained from ITN030ST, a randomized trial in which withdrawal of immunosuppression was attempted within 2 years of liver transplantation. After a pre-transplant mixed lymphocyte reaction, TCRbeta sequencing was used to pinpoint donor-reactive T cell clones, which were subsequently tracked in post-transplant blood. Third party-reactive TCRbeta sequences from pre-transplant MLRs were also identified as an antigen-independent comparator for donor-reactive sequences. Of the eight recipients, a few were HCV-positive, while the remaining recipients had been transplanted for non-autoimmune, non-viral indications. The subjects received no induction therapy and were kept on standard immunosuppression until randomization at 12-24 months post-transplant. To count as tolerant, a recipient had to stay completely off immunosuppression for at least one year without liver enzymes climbing beyond twice the upper limit of normal. Blood samples were collected pre-transplant, then pre-randomization ahead of withdrawal, and finally post-randomization once withdrawal had either been completed or failed. The studied cohort comprised 8 liver transplant recipients, 3 classified as tolerant and 5 as non-tolerant.

Using immunoSEQ, frozen genomic DNA was subjected to high-throughput TCRbeta CDR3 sequencing, a process that included PCR amplification, mapping, bias correction and internal controls. In the original analysis: Productive rearrangements were kept, and unique TCRbeta sequences were defined by CDR3 nucleotide sequence plus V and J gene. For classification of a sequence as donor-reactive, at least 5-fold expansion in CFSE-low cells relative to unstimulated pre-transplant cells and a frequency of at least 0.01% were required. Per-subject minimum frequency thresholds, based on the lowest-template unstimulated sample, ensured at least 90% detection power. Repertoire turnover was measured by Jensen-Shannon divergence between the top 1000 TCRbeta sequences post- and pre-transplant. Changes in detection of donor-reactive sequences were tested with two-sided Fisher's exact tests. TCRdb re-hosts the immuneACCESS table, in-frame sequences only. Its copies lack some clones; in the studies checked, an unresolved V gene accounts for under half of them, and the cause for the rest is not known. The DNA was the basis for D and trimming; V, J and clone size are from that table. The sample includes 45,000 to 60,000 clones, with under 85% observed a single time. The ten largest clones represent around 9.7% of the sample.

CDR1 SGHNT and CDR2 YENEEA were looked up in the germline V gene. The CDR3 has 16 amino acids, counting the end cysteine and phenylalanine. Just the 48-base CDR3 DNA is kept, in frame starting at base 1. Deletion took 0 bases off V and 3 bases off J, with a span of 12 bases between the germline ends. What the authors observed across the whole study: In a couple of subjects, low numbers of available donor cells limited the measurable donor-reactive repertoire. Without allograft tissue specimens, donor-reactive T cells may have migrated into the graft rather than being deleted. Because of small, heterogeneous patient numbers and non-standardized post-transplant time points, the conclusions were only preliminary. Donor-reactive sequences declined more than third party-reactive ones, suggesting partial antigen-specific deletion unrelated to withdrawal success. When repertoire turnover was accounted for, significantly reduced detection of donor-reactive sequences was found in 7 of 8 subjects for CD4 and in 8 of 8 subjects for CD8. A significant post-transplant decrease in circulating donor-reactive CD4 TCRbeta sequences was observed in 5 of 8 subjects, irrespective of tolerance or HCV status.

Unstimulated PBMCs, after thawing, were stained for CD3, CD4 and CD8 and then FACS-sorted into CD3+CD4+ and CD3+CD8+ populations. All 8 studied subjects were randomized to immunosuppression withdrawal. The Qiagen DNeasy Blood and Tissue Kit was used for isolation of genomic DNA. Of note for this clone: Its antigen is unknown. There are no base qualities to consult, and no much larger clone falls within one base.

This clonotype was obtained from a human patient who received a liver transplant. In patients who had a transplant, some T cells may come from the graft donor. Sequences were derived from CD4+ T cells from blood, sampled at the 22-month timepoint. The V gene is TRBV11-3 and the J gene is TRBJ1-5; matching of 5 bases hints at TRBD1 as the D gene. This receptor has the CDR3 CASSLDGGRNNQPQHF. The DNA is TGTGCCAGCAGCTTAGACGGGGGACGGAACAATCAGCCCCAGCATTTT.